This TCR beta chain originates from a study of PD-1 blockade in mismatch repair-deficient tumors. V was shortened by 1 base and J by 1 base, with 6 bases between the two germline ends. The CDR3 sequence is 13 residues long. CDR1 SQVTM and CDR2 ANQGSEA come from the germline V gene. The repertoire was sequenced with immunoSEQ multiplex PCR; TCRdb's copy has only in-frame clones and lacks some. The table has around 110,000 clones, over 65% seen once; the top ten hold about 4.5%. Specimen: peripheral blood, collected roughly 13 months after starting pembrolizumab. The source of this sequence is an adult with mismatch repair-deficient cancer. This chain links TRBV29-1 with TRBJ2-3; D remains unclear. CDR3 amino acids: CSVEGSGTDTQYF. CDR3 sequence (DNA): TGCAGCGTTGAAGGGAGCGGCACAGATACGCAGTATTTT.